Given below is one TCR beta chain in context. The antigen remains unidentified. The CDR3 runs 16 residues. These data are taken from a study of beta chain features in type 1 diabetes. Overall study findings and caveats: More deletions and fewer insertions at VDJ junctions were seen in type 1 diabetes patients.

It was via CD45RO/CCR7/CD25/CD127/CD95/CD27 that CD4+ naive, central memory, regulatory and stem cell-like memory cells were sorted. Of the isolated RNA, all was reverse transcribed, and so the sequenced material was expressed TCRB transcripts. The repertoire was sequenced with immunoSEQ multiplex PCR; TCRdb's copy has only in-frame clones and lacks some. This sample has 860,000 or so clones, with 15% to 20% found just once. The sequenced material came from naive CD4+ T cells from blood. The chain couples TRBV21-1 to TRBJ2-4; the table assigns TRBD2, which was not confirmed against the DNA. TRBV21-1 is marked as a pseudogene. This TCR came from a woman aged 18-30 years in good health. The CDR3 spells CASSKGAGGGKNIQYF. In DNA, the CDR3 is TGTGCCAGCAGCAAAGGGGCGGGGGGCGGCAAAAACATTCAGTACTTC.